This T cell receptor beta chain was obtained from a study of response to subunit inactivated influenza vaccine. Findings and limits, study-wide: With each seasonal influenza vaccination, the authors suggested, few new T cells are recruited.

TCRdb passed the RT-PCR reads through MiXCR, listing each CDR3 protein once. The sample lists around 160,000 distinct CDR3 sequences; under 13% were seen once. Trimming cost V 0 bases and J 4 bases, with 19 bases left between them. Germline V CDR1 and CDR2: DFQATT, SNEGSKA (reference sequence). CDR3 size: 16 residues. Worth noting for this clonotype: Its matching antigen is unknown.

This TCR came from a man aged 50 to 60 who received an inactivated influenza vaccine. Sequenced material: non-naive T cells sorted from PBMCs, taken about 6 weeks after vaccination. The V and J genes are TRBV20-1 and TRBJ2-7; D unresolved. This chain's CDR3 is CSARDLDTLATYEQYF. The CDR3 nucleotides read TGCAGTGCTAGAGATCTAGACACGCTGGCGACGTACGAGCAGTACTTC.